This T cell receptor beta chain stems from a study of blood T cell repertoires in COVID-19 (dated by TCRdb to about 2020). Study-wide context: The collaborator samples originated in the United States, Italy and Spain and spanned the acute and convalescent phases of COVID-19. Samples came from the ongoing ImmuneRACE study (first 160 participants) plus 1,254 subjects from 6 global collaborators. Where available, HLA class I and class II types were taken from metadata supplied by the sample provider and were not determined by assay-based typing. Subjects who had been exposed to COVID-19, were actively infected with it, or had recovered from it provided the deeply sampled blood TCRbeta repertoires that made up the dataset. A de-identified subject ID, COVID-19 status, age in years and sex were almost always included in the sample metadata. The repertoires were released in a freely available public database meant as a resource for research on the immune response to SARS-CoV-2. The prospective study material was composed of cDNA or gDNA derived from T cells, B-cell-depleted T cells, or PBMCs.

V loses 4 bases of germline sequence and J loses 0 bases, and the interval between the two ends is 9 bases. The cysteine opens and the phenylalanine closes a CDR3 of 14 amino acids. Left in the record is the CDR3 DNA by itself, 42 bases read in frame from the first base. The CDR1 and CDR2 encoded by the germline V gene are SGHRS and YFSETQ. TCRbeta CDR3 regions were amplified from genomic DNA using the immunoSEQ Assay, a bias-controlled multiplex PCR. In the original analysis: Nucleated cell counts per sample were estimated from amplification of reference gene primers within the assay. To quantify the absolute abundance of each unique TCRbeta CDR3 rearrangement, sequence reads were collapsed and filtered. For each sample, productive Simpson clonality was calculated by taking the square root of Simpson's diversity index across productive rearrangements. TCRdb limited this immuneACCESS table to in-frame rearrangements with V and J called. A share of clones is missing; checked studies link under half to unresolved V genes, and the rest is unexplained. V and J calls and clone size are as listed in that table; D and trimming were resolved from the DNA. The sample yields 400,000 to 450,000 clones; about 90% were counted once. 0.8% to 0.85% of the sample lies in the top ten.

Turning to this clone: Its specific antigen is unknown. Within one base of it there is no much larger clone, and no base qualities were kept.

The research as a whole found: Clinical and demographic metadata were provided uncurated, with the amount varying by source and participant.

One collaborating source in Seattle enrolled patients while the patients were actively infected and followed the patients over time throughout the course of disease. The collaborating institutions used their own protocols to collect whole blood in K2EDTA tubes. For TCRbeta analysis, collaborators shipped samples as frozen whole blood, isolated PBMCs, or DNA extracted from either of those sample types. The sequenced sample consisted of peripheral blood. This sequence was found in a man aged 18 to 35 with COVID-19, enrolled during active disease. The chain uses TRBV5-1 and TRBJ2-3; the D gene is unclear. Here the CDR3 is given as CASSTLPSTDTQYF. The DNA sequence reads TGCGCCAGCAGCACCCTACCTAGCACAGATACGCAGTATTTT.